The 11 T cell receptor beta chains listed next were all sequenced from one sample in a study of T cells in Graves' hyperthyroidism and ophthalmopathy (dated by TCRdb to about 2019). Libraries were prepared through multiplex PCR. TCRdb records Illumina HiSeq 2000 as the sequencer. The TCR beta CDR3 regions were amplified from the RNA transcripts. The TCR CDR3 was subjected to a first round of RT-PCR using the HTBI primer set and the Qiagen OneStep RT-PCR kit. TCRdb reanalyzed the raw reads on its own, using fastp at Q25 for trimming and MiXCR for clone calling, and kept in-frame beta chains. Rows merge per CDR3 protein into single entries with the most common DNA and genes. In this sample the table shows fewer than 750,000 distinct CDR3 sequences, about half of which occur a single time. About 8.3% of the sample goes to the ten largest clones. The sample was peripheral blood or thyroid tissue (not recorded which). These receptor sequences come from a woman between 18 and 29 years old with Graves' hyperthyroidism.

This clonotype was seen many times. The genes are TRBV19 and TRBJ1-1; the D is unclear. CDR1 is LNHDA, CDR2 SQIVND, per germline (reference sequence). V shed 5 bases and J shed 3 bases, with 10 bases lying between them. The CDR3 runs 13 residues. The CDR3 reads CASSGSVDTEAFF. The CDR3 nucleotides are TGTGCCAGTAGTGGTTCCGTGGACACTGAAGCTTTCTTT.

Ten or more counts support this clonotype. This chain uses TRBV29-1 with TRBJ2-7; 7 bases fit TRBD1. The germline gives CDR1 SQVTM, CDR2 ANQGSEA. CDR3 length: 14 residues. The junction had 14 bases not matched to a gene; V was cut back by 6 bases and J by 6 bases. CDR3 loop: CSVPDYRGEGEQYF. The DNA of the CDR3 is TGCAGCGTCCCCGACTACAGGGGAGAGGGCGAGCAGTACTTC.

This clonotype was seen at least ten times. This chain joins TRBV2 and TRBJ1-2, with D perhaps TRBD1 (6 bases). The CDR3 runs 15 residues. CDR1 is SNHLY and CDR2 is FYNNEI in the germline V gene. V lost 2 bases and J 8 bases, leaving 18 bases between the germline ends. The CDR3 region is CASSESGRGLGGYTF. CDR3 coding DNA: TGTGCCAGCAGTGAATCTGGCAGGGGCCTTGGGGGCTACACCTTC.

There are many counts of this clonotype. The gene calls are TRBV20-1 and TRBJ1-1; 7 bases map to TRBD1. The germline CDR1 and CDR2 sequences are DFQATT and SNEGSKA (reference sequence). J lost 7 bases, V lost 4 bases, and 15 bases had no gene match. The CDR3 totals 15 residues. The CDR3 reads CSAITQTGAVVEAFF. In DNA form, the CDR3 reads TGCAGTGCTATTACGCAAACAGGGGCAGTCGTTGAAGCTTTCTTT.

This clonotype was counted many times. The rearrangement links TRBV12-3 or TRBV12-4 to TRBJ1-4; no definite D call. The CDR3 is 12 amino acids. V was trimmed by 3 bases and J by 7 bases, leaving 6 bases between them. The CDR3 DNA reads as TGTGCCAGCAGTTTTAAGGTTGAAAAACTGTTTTTT. Residues: CASSFKVEKLFF.

This clonotype was seen many times. At one of its ends the junction is not consistent with the germline gene, which may arise from a read error. The V gene is TRBV2, the J gene TRBJ1-1, with a possible D match to TRBD1 (5 bases). The germline V gene encodes CDR1 SNHLY and CDR2 FYNNEI. The CDR3 runs to 13 residues. Here the CDR3 reads CASGTGLNSEAFF. CDR3 DNA: TGTGCCAGCGGGACGGGGCTCAACAGTGAAGCTTTCTTT.

The chain couples TRBV9 to TRBJ1-1; D is perhaps TRBD1 (6 bases). CDR1 and CDR2 from the germline V gene are SGDLS and YYNGEE. The V and J ends lost 7 bases and 7 bases respectively, with 14 bases between them. The CDR3 covers 12 residues. DNA of the CDR3: TGTGCCAGCTCACCAAGGGGGGGTGAAGCTTTCTTT. It codes for CASSPRGGEAFF.

In the case of this clonotype: A much larger clone lies a single base off, so this may be a read error. The CDR3 is CASGKDRGWTKAFF. The DNA of the CDR3 is TGTGCCAGCGGAAAGGACAGGGGTTGGACTAAAGCTTTCTTT. The chain employs TRBV27 and TRBJ1-1; 9 bases fit TRBD1. The germline gives CDR1 MNHEY, CDR2 SMNVEV (reference sequence). The CDR3 is 14 amino acids. With 8 bases clipped from V and 9 bases from J, the junction kept 13 bases outside the gene matches.

Details on this clonotype: A read error may be the cause here, since a much bigger clone is one base away. The chain carries TRBV12-3 or TRBV12-4 and TRBJ1-3; D gene ambiguous. The CDR3 is 13 residues long. Trimming removed 6 bases from V and 2 bases from J, with 8 bases in between. This CDR3 is CASSGFPGNTIYF. The DNA of the CDR3 is TGTGCCAGCAGCGGTTTCCCTGGAAACACCATATATTTT.

This clonotype was counted at least ten times. V and J are TRBV19 and TRBJ1-3; D might be TRBD1 (6 bases). The CDR3 has 15 amino acids. V dropped 6 bases and J dropped 4 bases, with 16 bases sitting between them. The germline CDR1 and CDR2 sequences are LNHDA and SQIVND (reference sequence). The CDR3 reads CASSEGGASGNTIYF. DNA of the CDR3: TGTGCCAGTAGCGAGGGGGGGGCATCCGGAAACACCATATATTTT.

As regards this clonotype: The DNA is left out, because the CDR3 cannot be placed on it with certainty; the CDR3 is given as TCRdb lists it. CDR3 sequence: CSVEMGTPGSCFF. V is TRBV2 and J is TRBJ2-2. In germline, CDR1 is SNHLY, CDR2 FYNNEI. The CDR3 adds up to 13 amino acids, both ends counted.